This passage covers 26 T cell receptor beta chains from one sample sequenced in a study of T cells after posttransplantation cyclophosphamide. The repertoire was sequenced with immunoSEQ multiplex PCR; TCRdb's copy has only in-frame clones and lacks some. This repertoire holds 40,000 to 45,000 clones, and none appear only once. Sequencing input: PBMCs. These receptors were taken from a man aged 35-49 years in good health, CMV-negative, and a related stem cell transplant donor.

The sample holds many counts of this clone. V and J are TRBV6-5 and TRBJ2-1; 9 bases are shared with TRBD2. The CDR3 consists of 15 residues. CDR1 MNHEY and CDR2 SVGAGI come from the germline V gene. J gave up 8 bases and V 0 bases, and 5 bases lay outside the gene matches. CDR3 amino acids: CASSYSISSGDEQFF. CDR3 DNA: TGTGCCAGCAGTTACTCGATTTCTAGCGGGGATGAGCAGTTCTTC.

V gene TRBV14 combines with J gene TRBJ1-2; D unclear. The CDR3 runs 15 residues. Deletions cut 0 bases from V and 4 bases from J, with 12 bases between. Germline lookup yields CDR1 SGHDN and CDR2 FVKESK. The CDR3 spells CASSQDTWWPYGYTF. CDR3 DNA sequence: TGTGCCAGCAGCCAAGATACCTGGTGGCCCTATGGCTACACCTTC.

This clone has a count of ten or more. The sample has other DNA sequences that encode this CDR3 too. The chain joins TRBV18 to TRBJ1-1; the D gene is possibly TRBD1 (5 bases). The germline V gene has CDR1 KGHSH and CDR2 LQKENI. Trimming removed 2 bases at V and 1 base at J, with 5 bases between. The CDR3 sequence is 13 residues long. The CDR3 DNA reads TGTGCCAGCTCACCAGGACAGAACACTGAAGCTTTCTTT. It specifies CASSPGQNTEAFF.

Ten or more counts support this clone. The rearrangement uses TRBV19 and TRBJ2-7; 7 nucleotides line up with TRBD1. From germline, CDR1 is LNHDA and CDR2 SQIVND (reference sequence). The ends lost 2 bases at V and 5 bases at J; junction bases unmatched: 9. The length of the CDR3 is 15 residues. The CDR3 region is CASSISGGLKNEQYF. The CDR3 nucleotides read TGTGCCAGTAGTATATCAGGGGGTCTAAAAAACGAGCAGTACTTC.

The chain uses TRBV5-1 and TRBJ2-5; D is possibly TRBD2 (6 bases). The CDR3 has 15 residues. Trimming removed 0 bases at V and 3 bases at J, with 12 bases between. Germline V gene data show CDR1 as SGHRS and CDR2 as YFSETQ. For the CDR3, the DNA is TGCGCCAGCAGCTTGGCTGGGGGGACCAAAGAGACCCAGTACTTC. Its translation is CASSLAGGTKETQYF. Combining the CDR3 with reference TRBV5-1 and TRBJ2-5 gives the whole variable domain KAGVTQTPRYLIKTRGQQVTLSCSPISGHRSVSWYQQTPGQGLQFLFEYFSETQRNKGNFPGRFSGRQFSNSRSEMNVSTLELGDSALYLCASSLAGGTKETQYFGPGTRLLVL.

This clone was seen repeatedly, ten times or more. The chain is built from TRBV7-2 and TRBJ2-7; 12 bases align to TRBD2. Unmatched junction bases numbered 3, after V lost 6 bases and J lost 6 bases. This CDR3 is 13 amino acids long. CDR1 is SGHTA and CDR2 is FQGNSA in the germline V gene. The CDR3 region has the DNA TGTGCCAGCAGTCGACTAGCGGGAGCCGAGCAGTACGTC. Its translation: CASSRLAGAEQYV.

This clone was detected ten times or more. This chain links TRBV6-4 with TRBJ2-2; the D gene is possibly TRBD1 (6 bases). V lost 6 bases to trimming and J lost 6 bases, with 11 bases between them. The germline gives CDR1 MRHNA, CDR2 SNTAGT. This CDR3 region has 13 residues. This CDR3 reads CASRQGEAGELFF. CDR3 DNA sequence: TGTGCCAGCAGACAGGGAGAGGCCGGGGAGCTGTTTTTT.

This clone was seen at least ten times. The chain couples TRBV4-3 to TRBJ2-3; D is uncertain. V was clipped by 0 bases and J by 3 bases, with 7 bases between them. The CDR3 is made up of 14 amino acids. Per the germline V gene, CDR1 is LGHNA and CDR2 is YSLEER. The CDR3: CASSQDPATDTQYF. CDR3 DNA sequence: TGCGCCAGCAGCCAAGACCCCGCGACAGATACGCAGTATTTT.

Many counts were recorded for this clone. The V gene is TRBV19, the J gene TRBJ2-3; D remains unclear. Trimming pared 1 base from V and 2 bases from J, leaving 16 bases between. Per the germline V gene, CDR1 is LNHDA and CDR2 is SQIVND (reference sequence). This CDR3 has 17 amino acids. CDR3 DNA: TGTGCCAGTAGTATAGGTGCCGGTTTCGCGTCCACAGATACGCAGTATTTT. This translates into CASSIGAGFASTDTQYF.

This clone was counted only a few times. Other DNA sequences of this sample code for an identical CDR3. In DNA form, the CDR3 reads TGTGCCAGCAGTTTACGCGCGGGGGCCACTGAAGCTTTCTTT. Translation gives CASSLRAGATEAFF. V is TRBV27 and J is TRBJ1-1, with a tentative D call TRBD1 (6 bases). The CDR3 runs to 14 residues. CDR1 is MNHEY and CDR2 is SMNVEV in the germline V gene (reference sequence). Trimming removed 2 bases from V and 4 bases from J, with 11 bases in between.

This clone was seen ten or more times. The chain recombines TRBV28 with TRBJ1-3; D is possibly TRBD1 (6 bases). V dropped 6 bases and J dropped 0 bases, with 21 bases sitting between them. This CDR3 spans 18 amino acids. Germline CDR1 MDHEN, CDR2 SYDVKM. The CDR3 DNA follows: TGTGCCAGCAGCTTACCTGGGGGCAATTTCTACTCTGGAAACACCATATATTTT. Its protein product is CASSLPGGNFYSGNTIYF.

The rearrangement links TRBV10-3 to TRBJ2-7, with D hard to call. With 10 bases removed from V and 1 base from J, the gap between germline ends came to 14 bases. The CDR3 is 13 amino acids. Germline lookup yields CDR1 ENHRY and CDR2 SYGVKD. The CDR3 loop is CATTPPGSYEQYF. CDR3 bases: TGTGCCACCACGCCCCCCGGGTCCTACGAGCAGTACTTC.

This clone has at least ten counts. The CDR3 coding sequence is TGTGCCAGCAGTCCGGGACAGGGAACCTACGAGCAGTACTTC. Its translation is CASSPGQGTYEQYF. The chain links TRBV6-5 to TRBJ2-7; 9 bases align to TRBD1. V trimming: 5 bases; J trimming: 2 bases; junction bases outside the gene matches: 4. This CDR3 has 14 residues. The V gene's germline CDR1 is MNHEY and CDR2 SVGAGI.

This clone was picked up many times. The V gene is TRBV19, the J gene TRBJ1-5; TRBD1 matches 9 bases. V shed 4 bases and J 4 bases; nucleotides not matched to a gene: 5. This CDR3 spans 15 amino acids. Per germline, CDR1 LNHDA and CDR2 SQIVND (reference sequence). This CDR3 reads CASSNRTGENQPQHF. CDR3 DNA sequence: TGTGCCAGTAGTAATCGGACAGGGGAAAATCAGCCCCAGCATTTT.

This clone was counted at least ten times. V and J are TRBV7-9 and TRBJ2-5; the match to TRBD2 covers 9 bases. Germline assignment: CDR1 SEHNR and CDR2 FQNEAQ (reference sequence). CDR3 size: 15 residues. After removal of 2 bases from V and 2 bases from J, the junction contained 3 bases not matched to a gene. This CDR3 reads CASSLRLAAQETQYF. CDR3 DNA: TGTGCCAGCAGCTTAAGACTAGCGGCACAAGAGACCCAGTACTTC.

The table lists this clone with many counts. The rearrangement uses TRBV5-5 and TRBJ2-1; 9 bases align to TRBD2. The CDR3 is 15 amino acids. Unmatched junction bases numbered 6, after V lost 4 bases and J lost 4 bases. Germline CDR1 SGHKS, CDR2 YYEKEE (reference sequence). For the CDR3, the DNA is TGTGCCAGCAGCCAATGGCTAGCGGGATACAATGAGCAGTTCTTC. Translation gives CASSQWLAGYNEQFF.

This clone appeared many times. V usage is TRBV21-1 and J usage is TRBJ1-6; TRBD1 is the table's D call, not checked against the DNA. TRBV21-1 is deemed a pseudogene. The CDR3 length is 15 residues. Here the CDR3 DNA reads TGTGCCAGCAGCAAACACAGGGGGTATAATTCACCCCTCCACTTT. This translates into CASSKHRGYNSPLHF.

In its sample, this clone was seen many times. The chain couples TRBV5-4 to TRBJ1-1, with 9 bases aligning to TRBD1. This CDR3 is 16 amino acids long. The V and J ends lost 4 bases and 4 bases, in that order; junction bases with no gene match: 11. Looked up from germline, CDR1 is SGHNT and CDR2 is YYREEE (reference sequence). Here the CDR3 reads CASSAGTGIDGTEAFF. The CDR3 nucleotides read TGTGCCAGCAGCGCCGGGACAGGGATCGATGGCACTGAAGCTTTCTTT.

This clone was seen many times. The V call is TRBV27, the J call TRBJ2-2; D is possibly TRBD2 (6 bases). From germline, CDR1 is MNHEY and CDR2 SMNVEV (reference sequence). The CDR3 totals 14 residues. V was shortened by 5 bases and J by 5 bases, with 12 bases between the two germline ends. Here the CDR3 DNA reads TGTGCCAGCAGTACGGGAGTTGGGACCGGGGAGCTGTTTTTT. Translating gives CASSTGVGTGELFF.

CDR3 coding DNA: TGTGCCAGCAGTCCCATGGCAGGGCAGGGGATAGCCAAAAACATTCAGTACTTC. Its protein product is CASSPMAGQGIAKNIQYF. The rearrangement joins TRBV27 to TRBJ2-4, with a possible D match to TRBD1 (6 bases). The CDR3 extends over 18 amino acids. Trimming took off 5 bases at V and 0 bases at J, with 20 bases between the two ends. Germline V lookup: CDR1 MNHEY, CDR2 SMNVEV (reference sequence).

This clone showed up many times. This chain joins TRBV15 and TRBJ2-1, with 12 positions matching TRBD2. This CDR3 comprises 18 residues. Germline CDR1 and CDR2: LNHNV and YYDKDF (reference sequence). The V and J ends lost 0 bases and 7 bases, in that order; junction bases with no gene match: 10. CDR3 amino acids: CATSRDRTGLAGKNEQFF. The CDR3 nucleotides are TGTGCCACCAGCAGAGATCGGACTGGACTAGCGGGAAAGAATGAGCAGTTCTTC.

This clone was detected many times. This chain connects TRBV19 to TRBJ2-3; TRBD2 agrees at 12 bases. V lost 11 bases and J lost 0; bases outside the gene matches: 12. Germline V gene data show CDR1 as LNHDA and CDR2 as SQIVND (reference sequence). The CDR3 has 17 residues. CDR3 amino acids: CAAAGLAGKTSTDTQYF. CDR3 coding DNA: TGTGCCGCCGCCGGACTAGCGGGGAAGACTAGCACAGATACGCAGTATTTT.

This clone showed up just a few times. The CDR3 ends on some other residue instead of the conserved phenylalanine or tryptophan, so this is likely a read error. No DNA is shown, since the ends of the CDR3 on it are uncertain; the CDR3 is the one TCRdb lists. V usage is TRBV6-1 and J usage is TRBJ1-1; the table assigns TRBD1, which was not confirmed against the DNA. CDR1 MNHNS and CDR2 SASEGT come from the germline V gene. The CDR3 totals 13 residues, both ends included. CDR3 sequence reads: CASSEGGTLRGKV.

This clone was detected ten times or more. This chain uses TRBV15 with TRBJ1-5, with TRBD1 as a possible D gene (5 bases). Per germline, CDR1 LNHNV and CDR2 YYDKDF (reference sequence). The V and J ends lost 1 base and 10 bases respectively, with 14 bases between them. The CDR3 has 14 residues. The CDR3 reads CATSRADNLEPQHF. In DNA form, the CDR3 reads TGTGCCACCAGCAGAGCGGACAACTTGGAACCCCAGCATTTT.

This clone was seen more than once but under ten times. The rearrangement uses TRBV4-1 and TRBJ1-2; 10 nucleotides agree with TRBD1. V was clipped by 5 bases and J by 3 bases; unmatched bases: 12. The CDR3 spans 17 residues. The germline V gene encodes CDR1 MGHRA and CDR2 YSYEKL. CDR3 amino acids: CASSLYLTGGGDYGYTF. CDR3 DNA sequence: TGCGCCAGCAGCTTATACTTGACAGGGGGCGGGGACTATGGCTACACCTTC.

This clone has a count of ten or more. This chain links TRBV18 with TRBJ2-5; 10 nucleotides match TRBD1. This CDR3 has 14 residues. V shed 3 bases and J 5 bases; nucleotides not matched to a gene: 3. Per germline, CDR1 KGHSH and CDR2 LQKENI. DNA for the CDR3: TGTGCCAGCTCACCGGGACAGGGGAGTGAGACCCAGTACTTC. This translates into CASSPGQGSETQYF. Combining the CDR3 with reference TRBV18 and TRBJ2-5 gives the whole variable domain NAGVMQNPRHLVRRRGQEARLRCSPMKGHSHVYWYRQLPEEGLKFMVYLQKENIIDESGMPKERFSAEFPKEGPSILRIQQVVRGDSAAYFCASSPGQGSETQYFGPGTRLLVL.